A single sample is the source of the 16 T cell receptor beta chains below, sequenced in a study of blood T cell repertoires in COVID-19 (dated by TCRdb to the early 2020s). Receptor libraries were prepared by the immunoSEQ multiplex PCR assay. Imported from immuneACCESS, the table was reduced by TCRdb to in-frame sequences with V and J called. These copies leave out some clones; in studies compared against another copy, an unresolved V gene accounts for under half, and the cause of the remainder is not known. For this sample the table gives 300,000 to 350,000 clones, of which 90% were detected only once. The ten largest clones take up approximately 4% of the sample. The sample consisted of PBMCs or T cells enriched from blood (not recorded which). The source is a young woman with acute COVID-19.

The chain is built from TRBV10-3 and TRBJ2-2, with a tentative D call TRBD2 (6 bases). Per germline, CDR1 ENHRY and CDR2 SYGVKD. The CDR3 is 12 residues long. Trimming pared 11 bases from V and 5 bases from J, leaving 12 bases between. CDR3 residues: CAVKRGTGELFF. DNA for the CDR3: TGTGCCGTCAAACGGGGGACCGGGGAGCTGTTTTTT.

This clone showed up just a few times. The chain employs TRBV12-3 or TRBV12-4 and TRBJ1-2; D gene ambiguous. The CDR3 runs to 12 residues. V was shortened by 3 bases and J by 5 bases, with 7 bases between the two germline ends. The CDR3 protein is CASSFHRYGYTF. DNA for the CDR3: TGTGCCAGCAGTTTTCACCGGTATGGCTACACCTTC.

This clone showed up just once. The chain has TRBV7-6 and TRBJ1-1; TRBD1 agrees at 8 bases. CDR1 and CDR2 from the germline V gene are SGHVS and FNYEAQ. This CDR3 spans 14 amino acids. V dropped 5 bases and J dropped 5; count of bases not matched to a gene: 7. The CDR3, as DNA: TGTGCCAGCAGCCCCGGACAGGGTTTAACTGAAGCTTTCTTT. Protein product: CASSPGQGLTEAFF. Filled out from reference TRBV7-6 and TRBJ1-1, the complete variable domain reads GAGVSQSPRYKVTKRGQDVALRCDPISGHVSLYWYRQALGQGPEFLTYFNYEAQQDKSGLPNDRFSAERPEGSISTLTIQRTEQRDSAMYRCASSPGQGLTEAFFGQGTRLTVV.

This clone was detected only once. V is TRBV5-3 and J is TRBJ1-2; TRBD1 matches 8 bases. TRBV5-3 is classed as an ORF, of uncertain function. The CDR3 covers 16 residues. Losses at the gene ends were 0 bases for V and 3 bases for J; bases not matched to a gene: 7. CDR3 DNA sequence: TGTGCCAGAAGCTTGGTAGGCAGGGGGCAGGACTATGGCTACACCTTC. Protein: CARSLVGRGQDYGYTF.

The chain joins TRBV5-8 to TRBJ2-1, with D perhaps matching TRBD1 (6 bases). Germline assignment: CDR1 SGHTS and CDR2 YDEGEE. The CDR3 runs to 15 residues. Trimming pared 3 bases from V and 0 bases from J, leaving 10 bases between. CDR3 region: CASSWGLSSYNEQFF. Here the CDR3 DNA reads TGTGCCAGCAGCTGGGGGCTTAGCTCCTACAATGAGCAGTTCTTC.

The chain couples TRBV19 to TRBJ1-1; 9 bases are a match to TRBD1. CDR1 LNHDA and CDR2 SQIVND come from the germline V gene (reference sequence). This CDR3 contains 19 residues. J gave up 1 base and V 8 bases, and 20 bases lay outside the gene matches. As DNA, the CDR3 is TGTGCCAGTTCCAACGAGAACACAGGGGGCAGCAGGAGGAACACTGAAGCTTTCTTT. It specifies CASSNENTGGSRRNTEAFF.

The V gene is TRBV27, the J gene TRBJ2-5, with 8 positions matching TRBD2. Per germline, CDR1 MNHEY and CDR2 SMNVEV (reference sequence). J was trimmed by 5 bases and V by 3 bases; bases with no gene match: 5. The CDR3 has 14 amino acids. CDR3 region: CASSFSGSVETQYF. CDR3 nucleotide sequence: TGTGCCAGCAGTTTCAGCGGGAGTGTGGAGACCCAGTACTTC.

The chain uses TRBV28 and TRBJ2-7; tentatively, D is TRBD1 (5 bases). Germline values: CDR1 MDHEN, CDR2 SYDVKM. The V end lost 4 bases, the J end lost 7 bases, and 20 bases lay between the germline ends. The length of the CDR3 is 15 residues. The CDR3 protein is CASSSDGQEIGEQYF. The CDR3 DNA is TGTGCCAGCAGTTCCGACGGACAAGAAATAGGGGAGCAGTACTTC.

The genes are TRBV28 and TRBJ1-4; a possible D gene is TRBD1 (5 bases). Trimming left V 2 bases short and J 1 base short, with 11 bases between. Germline CDR1 MDHEN, CDR2 SYDVKM. This CDR3 region has 16 residues. DNA for the CDR3: TGTGCCAGCAGTTTAACCCGGGGGGGAACTAATGAAAAACTGTTTTTT. This sequence encodes CASSLTRGGTNEKLFF.

This chain uses TRBV24-1 with TRBJ1-5; D unresolved. Germline V gene data show CDR1 as KGHDR and CDR2 as SFDVKD. Trimming left V 6 bases short and J 0 bases short, with 17 bases between. CDR3 length: 17 residues. The CDR3 DNA is TGTGCCACCAGTTCTGGACTGGACCTCTATAGCAATCAGCCCCAGCATTTT. Protein product: CATSSGLDLYSNQPQHF.

The rearrangement uses TRBV28 and TRBJ1-6, with a tentative D call TRBD1 (5 bases). The CDR3 sequence is 16 residues long. Trimming took 3 bases from V and 9 from J, leaving 18 bases between them. Germline V gene data show CDR1 as MDHEN and CDR2 as SYDVKM. CDR3: CASSFMEGNGGSPLHF. The CDR3 DNA is TGTGCCAGCAGTTTTATGGAGGGGAACGGTGGTTCACCCCTCCACTTT.

The chain carries TRBV5-8 and TRBJ1-1, with 7 bases lining up with TRBD1. There are 15 residues in the CDR3. Germline assignment: CDR1 SGHTS and CDR2 YDEGEE. V gave up 4 bases and J gave up 7 bases; unmatched junction bases: 13. The CDR3 sequence is CASSPGTDRFNEAFF. CDR3 coding DNA: TGTGCCAGCAGCCCTGGGACAGACCGATTTAATGAAGCTTTCTTT.

The chain is built from TRBV11-2 and TRBJ1-1; D is perhaps TRBD1 (5 bases). CDR3 length equals 15 residues. The ends were cut back, 5 bases at V and 2 bases at J, with 15 bases in the middle. Looked up from germline, CDR1 is SGHAT and CDR2 is FQNNGV. The CDR3 DNA sequence: TGTGCCAGCAGCCCCTGGGGAGGGGCAAACACTGAAGCTTTCTTT. As protein: CASSPWGGANTEAFF.

The chain employs TRBV28 and TRBJ2-2; 7 bases are a match to TRBD2. V was clipped by 7 bases and J by 8 bases; unmatched bases: 10. The CDR3 spans 14 residues. Germline CDR1 and CDR2: MDHEN and SYDVKM. CDR3 in amino acids: CASTMTSWGGELFF. DNA for the CDR3: TGTGCCAGCACCATGACTAGCTGGGGAGGGGAGCTGTTTTTT.

The chain carries TRBV7-3 and TRBJ2-1; a possible D gene is TRBD2 (5 bases). The CDR3 consists of 14 residues. The ends were cut back, 5 bases at V and 4 bases at J, with 12 bases in the middle. Germline CDR1 reads SGHTA; CDR2 reads FQGTGA. The CDR3 spells CASSKDLPYNEQFF. The CDR3 DNA reads TGTGCCAGCAGCAAGGACTTGCCATACAATGAGCAGTTCTTC.

The V and J genes are TRBV19 and TRBJ2-7, with 7 positions matching TRBD1. The germline CDR1 and CDR2 sequences are LNHDA and SQIVND (reference sequence). This CDR3 is built from 15 residues. V lost 0 bases and J lost 2; bases outside the gene matches: 4. As DNA, the CDR3 is TGTGCCAGTAGTATAGAGGACAGGAGTCCCTACGAGCAGTACTTC. Translating gives CASSIEDRSPYEQYF.